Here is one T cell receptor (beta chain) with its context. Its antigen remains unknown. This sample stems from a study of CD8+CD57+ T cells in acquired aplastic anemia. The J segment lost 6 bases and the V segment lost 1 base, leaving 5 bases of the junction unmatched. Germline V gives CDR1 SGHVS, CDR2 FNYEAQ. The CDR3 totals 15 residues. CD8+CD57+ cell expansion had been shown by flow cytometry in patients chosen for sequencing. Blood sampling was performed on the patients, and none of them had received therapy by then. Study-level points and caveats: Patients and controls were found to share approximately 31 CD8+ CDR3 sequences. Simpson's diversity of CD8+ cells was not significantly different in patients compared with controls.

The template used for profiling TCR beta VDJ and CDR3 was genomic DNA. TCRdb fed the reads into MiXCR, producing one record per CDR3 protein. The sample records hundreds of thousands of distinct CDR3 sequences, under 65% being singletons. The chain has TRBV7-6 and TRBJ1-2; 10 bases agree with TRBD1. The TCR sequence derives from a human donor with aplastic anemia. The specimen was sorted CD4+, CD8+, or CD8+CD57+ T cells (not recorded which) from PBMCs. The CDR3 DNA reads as TGTGCCAGCAGCTTAGGAATGGGACAGGGGCATGGCTACACCTTC. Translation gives CASSLGMGQGHGYTF.